This T cell receptor beta chain comes out of a study of blood T cell repertoires in COVID-19. Study-level background: The study drew acute and convalescent COVID-19 samples from the United States, Italy and Spain. T cells, B-cell-depleted T cells, or PBMCs supplied cDNA or gDNA.

Trimming removed 2 bases from V and 6 bases from J; junction bases left unmatched: 13. The CDR3 sequence is 17 residues long. Germline CDR1 reads KGHSH; CDR2 reads LQKENI. In the original processing: Estimates of nucleated cell counts were drawn from the amplification of reference gene primers. The repertoire was sequenced with immunoSEQ multiplex PCR; TCRdb's copy has only in-frame clones and lacks some. Clone size and V and J calls were adopted from that table, with D and trimming inferred from the DNA. This sample has 70,000 to 85,000 clones, with roughly 87% found just once. J is TRBJ1-2 and V is TRBV18; 9 bases line up with TRBD1. The specimen was peripheral blood. The TCR was taken from an elderly man with acute or convalescent COVID-19. CDR3 sequence reads: CASSPNSGTGRVDGYTF. CDR3 bases: TGTGCCAGCTCACCAAACTCCGGGACAGGGAGGGTGGATGGCTACACCTTC. Using reference TRBV18 and TRBJ1-2 for the parts outside the CDR3, the full variable domain is NAGVMQNPRHLVRRRGQEARLRCSPMKGHSHVYWYRQLPEEGLKFMVYLQKENIIDESGMPKERFSAEFPKEGPSILRIQQVVRGDSAAYFCASSPNSGTGRVDGYTFGSGTRLTVV.